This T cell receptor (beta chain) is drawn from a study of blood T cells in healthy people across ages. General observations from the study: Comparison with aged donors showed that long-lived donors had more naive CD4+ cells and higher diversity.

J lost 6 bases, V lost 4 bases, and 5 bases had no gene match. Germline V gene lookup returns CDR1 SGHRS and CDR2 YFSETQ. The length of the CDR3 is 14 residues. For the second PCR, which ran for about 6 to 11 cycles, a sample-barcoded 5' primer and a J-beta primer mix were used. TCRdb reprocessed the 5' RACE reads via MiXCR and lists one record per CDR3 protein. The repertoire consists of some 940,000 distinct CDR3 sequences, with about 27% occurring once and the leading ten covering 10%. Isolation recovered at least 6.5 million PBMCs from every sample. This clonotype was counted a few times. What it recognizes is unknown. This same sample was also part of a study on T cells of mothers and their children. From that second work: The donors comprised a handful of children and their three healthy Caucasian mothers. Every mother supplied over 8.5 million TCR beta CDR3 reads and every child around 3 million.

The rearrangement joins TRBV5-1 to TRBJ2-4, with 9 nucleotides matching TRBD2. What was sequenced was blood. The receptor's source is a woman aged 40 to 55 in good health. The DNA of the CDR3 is TGCGCCAGCAGCCGTAGCGGGGGAGGAAACATTCAGTACTTC. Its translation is CASSRSGGGNIQYF.